This T cell receptor beta chain was identified during a study of T-cell reconstitution after alpha-beta-depleted transplantation in children. The TCRbeta library was prepared with unique molecular identifiers. TCRdb re-derived calls from the PCR reads in MiXCR, one entry per CDR3 protein. This sample has 750,000 to 950,000 distinct CDR3 sequences; about 15% occur once, and the top ten carry just under 5%. Study observations and caveats: Surviving recipient cells, namely T cells and thymic progenitors, were the source of high day-60 TCRbeta diversity in some patients. T-cell numbers and diversity, one year after transplant, stemmed largely from T cells that were newly produced.

Only a few counts were recorded for this clonotype. Antigen unknown. The clonotype originates from a male patient younger than 18 who had a stem cell transplant for acute lymphoblastic leukemia, so the T cells may come from the graft donor. The source was PBMCs, mostly from graft donor cells, collected 360 days after TCRalphabeta/CD19-depleted stem cell transplant.

The CDR3 DNA reads TGTGCCAGCAGCTACCCCCTAGCGGGAAATTTCGATGAGCAGTTCTTC. Translating gives CASSYPLAGNFDEQFF. The chain recombines TRBV12-3 or TRBV12-4 with TRBJ2-1, with TRBD2 matching 9 bases. J gave up 8 bases and V 6 bases, and 14 bases lay outside the gene matches. The CDR3 contains 16 residues.